These 6 T cell receptor beta chains were all obtained from the same sample, sequenced in a study of blood T cell repertoires in COVID-19. Here immunoSEQ multiplex PCR was the method, and the copy in TCRdb shows in-frame clones only, minus some. Of around 58,000 clones in the sample, roughly 85% were seen once. Sequences were obtained from peripheral blood. The receptors shown here come from a human donor in a cohort sampled during active COVID-19.

In DNA, the CDR3 is TGCGCCAGCAGCTTGGGACTAGCGGGGGCCACAGATACGCAGTATTTT. Translated, it gives CASSLGLAGATDTQYF. V gene TRBV5-1 combines with J gene TRBJ2-3; TRBD2 agrees at 12 bases. V lost 0 bases to trimming and J lost 2 bases; unmatched junction nucleotides: 1. CDR1 and CDR2 from the germline V gene are SGHRS and YFSETQ. This CDR3 is built from 16 residues.

The chain uses TRBV11-1 and TRBJ2-2; TRBD2 matches at 8 bases. The CDR3 spans 16 residues. CDR1 and CDR2 from the germline V gene are SGHAT and FQDESV (reference sequence). V was clipped by 1 base and J by 5 bases; unmatched bases: 6. Written as DNA, the CDR3 is TGTGCCAGCAGCTTAGTTGCGGGGGGAATAACCGGGGAGCTGTTTTTT. This codes for CASSLVAGGITGELFF.

This sequence joins TRBV7-2 and TRBJ1-5; 7 bases align to TRBD1. Germline V CDR1 and CDR2: SGHTA, FQGNSA. Trimming at V came to 4 bases and at J to 2 bases, leaving 2 bases not matched to a gene. The CDR3 is made up of 14 amino acids. The CDR3 DNA follows: TGTGCCAGCAGCTCAACAGGGGGCAATCAGCCCCAGCATTTT. Translation gives CASSSTGGNQPQHF. The complete variable domain, with remaining parts taken from reference TRBV7-2 and TRBJ1-5, reads GAGVSQSPSNKVTEKGKDVELRCDPISGHTALYWYRQSLGQGLEFLIYFQGNSAPDKSGLPSDRFSAERTGGSVSTLTIQRTQQEDSAVYLCASSSTGGNQPQHFGDGTRLSIL.

This rearrangement joins TRBV28 to TRBJ2-1; 12 nucleotides line up with TRBD2. This CDR3 region has 15 residues. The V gene end was trimmed by 6 bases and the J gene end by 9 bases; junction bases not matched to a gene: 9. Germline-derived CDR1 and CDR2 are MDHEN and SYDVKM. The CDR3 nucleotides are TGTGCCAGCAGGCCTAGACTAGCGGGAGTTCTTGAGCAGTTCTTC. Its protein product is CASRPRLAGVLEQFF.

This clone was recorded once. The V call is TRBV12-3 or TRBV12-4, the J call TRBJ1-2; the D is unclear. V was trimmed by 5 bases and J by 0 bases, leaving 4 bases between them. This CDR3 is built from 12 residues. In DNA, the CDR3 is TGTGCCAGCAGTCAGTCTAACTATGGCTACACCTTC. This encodes CASSQSNYGYTF.

This clone showed up just a few times. V is TRBV5-4 and J is TRBJ1-2; D uncertain. The CDR3 totals 14 residues. In germline, CDR1 is SGHNT, CDR2 YYREEE (reference sequence). V lost 1 base to trimming and J lost 6 bases, with 13 bases between them. The chain's CDR3 is CASSLSSGVHGYTF. CDR3 DNA sequence: TGTGCCAGCAGCTTGAGCTCCGGGGTCCATGGCTACACCTTC. Supplemented by reference TRBV5-4 and TRBJ1-2, the full variable domain reads ETGVTQSPTHLIKTRGQQVTLRCSSQSGHNTVSWYQQALGQGPQFIFQYYREEENGRGNFPPRFSGLQFPNYSSELNVNALELDDSALYLCASSLSSGVHGYTFGSGTRLTVV.